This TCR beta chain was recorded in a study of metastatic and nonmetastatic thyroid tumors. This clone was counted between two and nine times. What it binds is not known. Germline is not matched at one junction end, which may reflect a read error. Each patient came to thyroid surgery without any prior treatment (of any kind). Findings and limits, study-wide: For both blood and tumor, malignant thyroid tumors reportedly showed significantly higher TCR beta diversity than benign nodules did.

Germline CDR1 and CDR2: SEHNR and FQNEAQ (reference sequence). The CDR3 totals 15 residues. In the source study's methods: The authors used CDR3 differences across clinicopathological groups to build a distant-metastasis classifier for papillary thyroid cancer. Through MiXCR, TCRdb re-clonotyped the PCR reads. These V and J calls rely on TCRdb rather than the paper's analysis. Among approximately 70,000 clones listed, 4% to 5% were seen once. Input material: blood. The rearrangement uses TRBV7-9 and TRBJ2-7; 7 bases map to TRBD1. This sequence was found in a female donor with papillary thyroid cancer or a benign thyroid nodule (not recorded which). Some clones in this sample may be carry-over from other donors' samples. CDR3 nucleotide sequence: TGTGCCAGCAGCTGTGACAGGGCTAGCTCCTACGAGCAGCACTTC. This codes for CASSCDRASSYEQHF.